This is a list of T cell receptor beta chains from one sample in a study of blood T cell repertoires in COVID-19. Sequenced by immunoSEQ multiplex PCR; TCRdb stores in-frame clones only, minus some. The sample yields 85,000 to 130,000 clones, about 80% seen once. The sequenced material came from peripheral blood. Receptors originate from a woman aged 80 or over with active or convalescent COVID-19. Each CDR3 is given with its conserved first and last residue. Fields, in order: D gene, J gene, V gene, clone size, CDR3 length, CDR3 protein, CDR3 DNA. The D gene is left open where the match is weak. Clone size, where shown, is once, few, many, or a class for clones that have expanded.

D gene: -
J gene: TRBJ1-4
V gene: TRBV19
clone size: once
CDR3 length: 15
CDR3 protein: CASSIGQTTNEKLFF
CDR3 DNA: TGTGCCAGTAGTATCGGACAGACAACTAATGAAAAACTGTTTTTT

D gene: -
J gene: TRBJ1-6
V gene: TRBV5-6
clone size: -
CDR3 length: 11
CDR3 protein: CASSQRSGLHF
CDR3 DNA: TGTGCCAGCAGCCAACGTTCGGGCCTCCACTTT

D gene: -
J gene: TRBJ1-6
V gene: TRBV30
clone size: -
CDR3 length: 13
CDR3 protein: CASSSSYNSPLHF
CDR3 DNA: TGTGCCTCTTCGAGCTCCTATAATTCACCCCTCCACTTT

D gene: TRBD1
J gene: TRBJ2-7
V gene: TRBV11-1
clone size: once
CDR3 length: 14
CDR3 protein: CASSPDRVTYEQYF
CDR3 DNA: TGTGCCAGCAGCCCGGACAGGGTTACCTACGAGCAGTACTTC

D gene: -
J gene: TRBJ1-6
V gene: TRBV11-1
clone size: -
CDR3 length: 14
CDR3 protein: CASSFPGQNSPLHF
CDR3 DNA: TGTGCCAGCAGCTTCCCAGGGCAAAATTCACCCCTCCACTTT

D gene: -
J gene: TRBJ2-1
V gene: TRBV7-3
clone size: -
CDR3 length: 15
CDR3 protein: CASSLRGGSYNEQFF
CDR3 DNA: TGTGCCAGCAGCCTAAGAGGCGGATCCTACAATGAGCAGTTCTTC

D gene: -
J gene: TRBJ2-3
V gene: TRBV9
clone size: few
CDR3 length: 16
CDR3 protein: CASSVRSQGITDTQYF
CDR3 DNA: TGTGCCAGCAGCGTAAGGTCGCAGGGTATCACAGATACGCAGTATTTT

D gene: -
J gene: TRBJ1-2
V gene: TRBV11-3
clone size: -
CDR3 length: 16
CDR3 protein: CASSFLHELLNYGYTF
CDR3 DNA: TGTGCCAGCAGCTTTCTTCACGAGCTTCTAAACTATGGCTACACCTTC

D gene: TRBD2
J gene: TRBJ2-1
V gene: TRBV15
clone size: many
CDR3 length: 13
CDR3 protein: CATSKLAGTEQFF
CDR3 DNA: TGTGCCACCAGCAAGCTAGCGGGGACTGAGCAGTTCTTC

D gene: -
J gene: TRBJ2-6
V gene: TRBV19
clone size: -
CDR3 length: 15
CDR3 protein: CASSFGDSGANVLTF
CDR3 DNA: TGTGCCAGTAGCTTCGGGGACTCTGGGGCCAACGTCCTGACTTTC

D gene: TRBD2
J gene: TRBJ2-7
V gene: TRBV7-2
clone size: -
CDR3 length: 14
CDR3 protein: CASSLALAGASRSF
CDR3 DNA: TGTGCCAGCAGCTTAGCGCTAGCGGGAGCATCTCGTAGCTTC

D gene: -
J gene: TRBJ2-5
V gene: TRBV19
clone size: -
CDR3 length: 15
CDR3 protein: CASSIRYRYQETQYF
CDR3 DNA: TGTGCCAGTAGTATAAGATACAGATACCAAGAGACCCAGTACTTC

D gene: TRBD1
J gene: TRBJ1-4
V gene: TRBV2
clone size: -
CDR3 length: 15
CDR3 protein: CASRGTGASSEKLFF
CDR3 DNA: TGTGCCAGCAGAGGGACAGGGGCTAGTTCTGAAAAACTGTTTTTT

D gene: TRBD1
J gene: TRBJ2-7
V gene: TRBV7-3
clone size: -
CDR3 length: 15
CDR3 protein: CASSLDPRQGGEQYF
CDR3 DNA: TGTGCCAGCAGCTTAGACCCTAGACAGGGGGGCGAGCAGTACTTC

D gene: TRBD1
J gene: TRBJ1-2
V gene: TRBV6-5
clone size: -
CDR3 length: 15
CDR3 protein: CASSPDRGGLYGYTF
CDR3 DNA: TGTGCCAGCAGCCCCGACAGGGGGGGACTCTATGGCTACACCTTC

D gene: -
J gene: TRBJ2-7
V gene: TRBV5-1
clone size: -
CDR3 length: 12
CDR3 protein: CASSLDLYEQYF
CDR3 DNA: TGCGCCAGCAGCTTGGACTTATACGAGCAGTACTTC

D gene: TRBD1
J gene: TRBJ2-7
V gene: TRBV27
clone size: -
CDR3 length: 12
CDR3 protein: CASSPYRGEQYF
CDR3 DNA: TGTGCCAGCAGTCCCTACAGGGGCGAGCAGTACTTC

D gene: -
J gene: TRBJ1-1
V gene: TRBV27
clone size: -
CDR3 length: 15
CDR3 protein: CASSTGQYMNTEAFF
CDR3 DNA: TGTGCCAGCAGTACCGGACAGTACATGAACACTGAAGCTTTCTTT

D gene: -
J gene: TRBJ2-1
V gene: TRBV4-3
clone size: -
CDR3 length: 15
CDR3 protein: CASSQGVASGFGQFF
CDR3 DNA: TGCGCCAGCAGCCAAGGGGTAGCGTCGGGGTTTGGGCAGTTCTTC

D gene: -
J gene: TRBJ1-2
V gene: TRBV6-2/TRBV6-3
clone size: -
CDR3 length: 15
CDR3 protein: CASSYEARRHYGYTF
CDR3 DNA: TGTGCCAGCAGTTACGAGGCCAGACGACACTATGGCTACACCTTC

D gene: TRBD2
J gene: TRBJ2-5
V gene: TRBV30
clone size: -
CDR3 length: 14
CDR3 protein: CAWSPSAGGETQYF
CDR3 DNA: TGTGCCTGGAGCCCAAGCGCGGGAGGAGAGACCCAGTACTTC

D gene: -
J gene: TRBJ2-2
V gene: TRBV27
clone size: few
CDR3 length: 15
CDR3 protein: CASSLGGADTGELFF
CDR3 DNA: TGTGCCAGCAGTCTCGGGGGAGCGGACACCGGGGAGCTGTTTTTT

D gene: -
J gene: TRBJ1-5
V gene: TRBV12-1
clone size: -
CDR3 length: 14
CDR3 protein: CASSRNTGGQPQHF
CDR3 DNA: TGTGCCAGCAGCCGCAATACAGGGGGTCAGCCCCAGCATTTT

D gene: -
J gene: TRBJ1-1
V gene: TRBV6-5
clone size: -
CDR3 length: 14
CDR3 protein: CASSLHGGDTEAFF
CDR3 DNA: TGTGCCAGCAGCCTACACGGGGGTGACACTGAAGCTTTCTTT

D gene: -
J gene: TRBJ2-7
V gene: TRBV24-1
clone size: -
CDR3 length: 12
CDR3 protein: CATSDSAYEQYF
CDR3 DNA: TGTGCCACCAGTGATTCAGCCTACGAGCAGTACTTC

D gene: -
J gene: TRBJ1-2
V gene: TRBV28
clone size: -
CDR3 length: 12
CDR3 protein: CASRPGGHGYTF
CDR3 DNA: TGTGCCAGCCGGCCGGGAGGGCATGGCTACACCTTC

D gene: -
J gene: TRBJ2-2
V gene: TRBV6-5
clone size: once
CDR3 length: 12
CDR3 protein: CASRVTVGELFF
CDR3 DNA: TGTGCCAGCAGAGTAACAGTCGGGGAGCTGTTTTTT

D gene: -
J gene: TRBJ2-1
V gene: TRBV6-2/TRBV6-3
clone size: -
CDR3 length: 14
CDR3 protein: CASSRRGSYNEQFF
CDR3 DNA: TGTGCCAGCAGTAGGCGGGGCTCCTACAATGAGCAGTTCTTC

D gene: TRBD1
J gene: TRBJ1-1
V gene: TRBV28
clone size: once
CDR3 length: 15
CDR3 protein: CASSLLRDRITEAFF
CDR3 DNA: TGTGCCAGCAGCCTTCTCCGGGACAGGATAACTGAAGCTTTCTTT

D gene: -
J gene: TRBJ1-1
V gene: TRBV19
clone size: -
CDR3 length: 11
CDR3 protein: CASSSDTEAFF
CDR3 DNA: TGTGCCAGTTCGTCGGACACTGAAGCTTTCTTT

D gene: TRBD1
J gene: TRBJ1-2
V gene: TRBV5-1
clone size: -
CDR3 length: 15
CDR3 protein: CASSEGTGGGYGYTF
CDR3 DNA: TGCGCCAGCAGCGAAGGGACAGGGGGAGGTTATGGCTACACCTTC

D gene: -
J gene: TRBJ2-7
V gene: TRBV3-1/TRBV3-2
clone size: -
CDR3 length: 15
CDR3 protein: CASSRRGGDSYEQYF
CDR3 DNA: TGTGCCAGCAGCCGTAGGGGGGGGGATTCTTACGAGCAGTACTTC

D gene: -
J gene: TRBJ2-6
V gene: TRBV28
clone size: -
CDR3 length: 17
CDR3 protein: CASSLAGQLSGANVLTF
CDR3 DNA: TGTGCCAGCAGTTTAGCAGGCCAACTCTCTGGGGCCAACGTCCTGACTTTC

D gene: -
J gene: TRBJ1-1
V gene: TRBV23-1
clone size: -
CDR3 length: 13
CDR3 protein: CASRGPSSTEAFF
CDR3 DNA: TGCGCCAGCAGAGGCCCTAGCTCCACTGAAGCTTTCTTT

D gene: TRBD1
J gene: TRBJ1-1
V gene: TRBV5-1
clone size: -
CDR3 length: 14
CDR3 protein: CASSVQGASTEAFF
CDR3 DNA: TGCGCCAGCAGCGTACAGGGGGCGAGCACTGAAGCTTTCTTT

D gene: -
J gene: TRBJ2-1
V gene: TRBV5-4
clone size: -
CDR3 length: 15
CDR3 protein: CASRSQTDGYNEQFF
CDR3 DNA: TGTGCCAGCAGATCTCAGACTGACGGCTACAATGAGCAGTTCTTC

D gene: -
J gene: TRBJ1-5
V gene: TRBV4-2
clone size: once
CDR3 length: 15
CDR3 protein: CASSQGVGGNQPQHF
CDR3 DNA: TGTGCCAGCAGCCAAGGAGTTGGAGGCAATCAGCCCCAGCATTTT

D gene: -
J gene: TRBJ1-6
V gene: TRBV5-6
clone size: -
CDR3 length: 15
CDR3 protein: CASSFLSSYNSPLHF
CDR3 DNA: TGTGCCAGCAGCTTTCTGAGCTCCTATAATTCACCCCTCCACTTT

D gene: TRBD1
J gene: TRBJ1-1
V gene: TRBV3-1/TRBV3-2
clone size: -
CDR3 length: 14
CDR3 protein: CASSPGQGDTEAFF
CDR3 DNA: TGTGCCAGCAGCCCGGGACAGGGGGACACTGAAGCTTTCTTT

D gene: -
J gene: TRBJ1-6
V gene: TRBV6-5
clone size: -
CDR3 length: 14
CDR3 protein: CASSLGMPLGTLHF
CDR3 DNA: TGTGCCAGCAGCCTCGGGATGCCCCTGGGGACCCTCCACTTT

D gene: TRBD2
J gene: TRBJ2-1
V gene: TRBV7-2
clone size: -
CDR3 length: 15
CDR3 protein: CASSGQRGGRNEQFF
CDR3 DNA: TGTGCCAGCAGCGGCCAGCGGGGGGGCCGAAATGAGCAGTTCTTC

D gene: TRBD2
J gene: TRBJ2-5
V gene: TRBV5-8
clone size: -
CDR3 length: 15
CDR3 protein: CASSTGLAGEETQYF
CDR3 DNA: TGTGCCAGCAGCACTGGACTAGCGGGAGAAGAGACCCAGTACTTC

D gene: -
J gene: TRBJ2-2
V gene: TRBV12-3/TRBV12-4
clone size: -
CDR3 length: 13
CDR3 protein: CASSTLGAGELFF
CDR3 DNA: TGTGCCAGCAGCACACTCGGGGCCGGGGAGCTGTTTTTT